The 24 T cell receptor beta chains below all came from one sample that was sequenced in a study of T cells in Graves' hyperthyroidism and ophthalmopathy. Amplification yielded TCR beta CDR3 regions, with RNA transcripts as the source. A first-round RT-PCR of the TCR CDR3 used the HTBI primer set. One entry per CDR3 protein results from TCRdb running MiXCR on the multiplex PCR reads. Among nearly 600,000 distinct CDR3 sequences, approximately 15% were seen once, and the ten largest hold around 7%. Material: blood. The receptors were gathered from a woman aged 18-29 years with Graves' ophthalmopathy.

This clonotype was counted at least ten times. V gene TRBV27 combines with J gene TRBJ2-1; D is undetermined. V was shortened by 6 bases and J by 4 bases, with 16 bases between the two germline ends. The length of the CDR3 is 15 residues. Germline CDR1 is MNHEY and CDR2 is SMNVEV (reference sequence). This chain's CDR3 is CASSRSTDPYNEQFF. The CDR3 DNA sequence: TGTGCCAGCAGCCGAAGCACAGATCCATACAATGAGCAGTTCTTC.

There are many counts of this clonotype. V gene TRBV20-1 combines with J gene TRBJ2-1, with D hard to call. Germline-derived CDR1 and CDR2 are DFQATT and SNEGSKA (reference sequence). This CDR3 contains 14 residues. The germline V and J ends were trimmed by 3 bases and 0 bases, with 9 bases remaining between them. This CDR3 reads CSARGRTSYNEQFF. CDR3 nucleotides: TGCAGTGCTAGGGGCAGAACCTCCTACAATGAGCAGTTCTTC.

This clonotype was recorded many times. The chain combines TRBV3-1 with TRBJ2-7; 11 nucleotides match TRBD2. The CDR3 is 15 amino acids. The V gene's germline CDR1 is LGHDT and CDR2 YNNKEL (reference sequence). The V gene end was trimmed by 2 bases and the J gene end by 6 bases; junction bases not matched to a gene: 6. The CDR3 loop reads CASSQIAGGPLEQYF. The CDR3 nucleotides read TGTGCCAGCAGCCAAATAGCGGGAGGGCCTCTCGAGCAGTACTTC.

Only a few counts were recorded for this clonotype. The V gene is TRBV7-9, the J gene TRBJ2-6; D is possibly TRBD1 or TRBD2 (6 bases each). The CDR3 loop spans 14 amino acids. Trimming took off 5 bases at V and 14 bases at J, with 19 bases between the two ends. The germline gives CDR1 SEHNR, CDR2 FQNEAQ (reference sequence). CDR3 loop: CASSPLGGNIILTF. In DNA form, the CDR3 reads TGTGCCAGCAGCCCCTTAGGGGGGAATATCATCCTGACTTTC. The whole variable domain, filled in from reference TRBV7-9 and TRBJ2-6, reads DTGVSQNPRHKITKRGQNVTFRCDPISEHNRLYWYRQTLGQGPEFLTYFQNEAQLEKSRLLSDRFSAERPKGSFSTLEIQRTEQGDSAMYLCASSPLGGNIILTFGAGSRLTVL.

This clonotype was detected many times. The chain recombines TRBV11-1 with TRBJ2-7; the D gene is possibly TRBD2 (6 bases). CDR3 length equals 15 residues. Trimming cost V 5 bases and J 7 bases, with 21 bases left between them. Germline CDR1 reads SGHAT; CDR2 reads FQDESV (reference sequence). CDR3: CASSETGTAYKEQYF. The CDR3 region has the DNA TGTGCCAGCAGCGAAACCGGGACTGCGTATAAAGAGCAGTACTTC.

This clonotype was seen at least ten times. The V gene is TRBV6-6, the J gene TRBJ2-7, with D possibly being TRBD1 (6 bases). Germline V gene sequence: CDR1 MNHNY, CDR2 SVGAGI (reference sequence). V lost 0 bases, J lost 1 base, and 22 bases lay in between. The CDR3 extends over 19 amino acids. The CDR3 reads CASSYSPTGWGTFSYEQYF. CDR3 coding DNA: TGTGCCAGCAGTTACTCTCCGACGGGCTGGGGGACATTTTCCTACGAGCAGTACTTC.

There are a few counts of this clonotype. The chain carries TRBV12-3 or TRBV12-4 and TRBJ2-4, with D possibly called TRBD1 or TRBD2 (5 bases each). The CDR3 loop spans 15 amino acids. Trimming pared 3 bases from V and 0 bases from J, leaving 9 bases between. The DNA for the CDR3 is TGTGCCAGCAGTTTGAGGGGTTTAGCCAAAAACATTCAGTACTTC. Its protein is CASSLRGLAKNIQYF.

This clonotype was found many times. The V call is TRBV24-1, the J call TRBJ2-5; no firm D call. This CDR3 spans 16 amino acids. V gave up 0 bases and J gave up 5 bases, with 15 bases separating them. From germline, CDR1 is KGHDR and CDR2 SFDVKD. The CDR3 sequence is CATSDLEGFGKETQYF. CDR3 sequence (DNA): TGTGCCACCAGTGATTTGGAAGGGTTCGGTAAGGAGACCCAGTACTTC.

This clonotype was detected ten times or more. The CDR3 DNA sequence: TGTGCCAGCAGCTTAACCCGGGACTACGAGCAGTACTTC. Its protein product is CASSLTRDYEQYF. The chain combines TRBV7-3 with TRBJ2-7; TRBD2 might be the D (5 bases). The V gene lost 0 bases and the J gene lost 3 bases, with 6 bases spanning the gap. Germline V lookup: CDR1 SGHTA, CDR2 FQGTGA. The CDR3 extends over 13 amino acids.

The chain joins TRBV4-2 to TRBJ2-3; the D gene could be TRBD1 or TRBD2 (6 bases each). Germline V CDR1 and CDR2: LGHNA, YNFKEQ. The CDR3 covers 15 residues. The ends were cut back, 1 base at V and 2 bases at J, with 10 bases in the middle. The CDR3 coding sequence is TGTGCCAGCAGCCAAGTTACGGGGGCCACAGATACGCAGTATTTT. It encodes CASSQVTGATDTQYF.

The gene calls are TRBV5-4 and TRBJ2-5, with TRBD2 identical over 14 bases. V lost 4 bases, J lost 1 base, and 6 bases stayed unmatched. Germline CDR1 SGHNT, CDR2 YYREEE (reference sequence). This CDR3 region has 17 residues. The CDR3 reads CASSPGTSGGPQETQYF. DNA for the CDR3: TGTGCCAGCAGCCCGGGGACTAGCGGGGGACCCCAAGAGACCCAGTACTTC.

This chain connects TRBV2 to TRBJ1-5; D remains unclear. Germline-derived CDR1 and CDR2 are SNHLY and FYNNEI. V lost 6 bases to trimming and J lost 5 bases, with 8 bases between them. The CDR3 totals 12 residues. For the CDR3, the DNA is TGTGCCAGCAGGGGAGATCATCAGCCCCAGCATTTT. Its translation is CASRGDHQPQHF.

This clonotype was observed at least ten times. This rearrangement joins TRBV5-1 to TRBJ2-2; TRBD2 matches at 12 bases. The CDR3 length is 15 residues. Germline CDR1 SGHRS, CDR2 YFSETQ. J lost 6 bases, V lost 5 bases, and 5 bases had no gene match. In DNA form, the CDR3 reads TGCGCCAGCAGTATGACTAGCGGGAGCGCCGGGGAGCTGTTTTTT. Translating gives CASSMTSGSAGELFF.

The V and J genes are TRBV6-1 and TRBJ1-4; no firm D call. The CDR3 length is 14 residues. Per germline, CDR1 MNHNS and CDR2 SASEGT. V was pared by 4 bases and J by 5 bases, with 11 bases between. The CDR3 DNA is TGTGCCAGCAGTGCCGCAGATATCAATGAAAAACTGTTTTTT. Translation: CASSAADINEKLFF.

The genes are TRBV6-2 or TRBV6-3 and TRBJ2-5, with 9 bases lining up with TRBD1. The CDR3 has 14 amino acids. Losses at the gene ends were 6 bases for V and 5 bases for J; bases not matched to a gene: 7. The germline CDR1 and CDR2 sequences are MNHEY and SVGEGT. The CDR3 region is CASRADRGWETQYF. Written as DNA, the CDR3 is TGTGCCAGCAGGGCGGACAGGGGTTGGGAGACCCAGTACTTC.

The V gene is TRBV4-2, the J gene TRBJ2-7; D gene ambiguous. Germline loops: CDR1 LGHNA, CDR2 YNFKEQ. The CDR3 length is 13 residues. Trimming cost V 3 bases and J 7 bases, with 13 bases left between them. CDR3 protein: CASSHISSPEQYF. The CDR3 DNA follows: TGTGCCAGCAGCCACATATCCAGTCCAGAGCAGTACTTC.

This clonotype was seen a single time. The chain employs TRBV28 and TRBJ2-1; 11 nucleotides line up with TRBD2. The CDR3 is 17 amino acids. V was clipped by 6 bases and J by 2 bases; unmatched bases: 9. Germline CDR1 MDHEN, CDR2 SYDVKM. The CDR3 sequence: CASRPTSGTGAYNEQFF. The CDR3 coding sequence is TGTGCCAGCAGGCCGACTAGCGGGACCGGAGCCTACAATGAGCAGTTCTTC.

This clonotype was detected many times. CDR3 sequence: CASSLTGTGDEAFF. The CDR3, as DNA: TGCGCCAGCAGCCTGACTGGCACTGGTGATGAAGCTTTCTTT. The rearrangement links TRBV4-3 to TRBJ1-1; no reliable D call. V lost 4 bases and J lost 7, with 16 bases in between. Germline CDR1 is LGHNA and CDR2 is YSLEER. This CDR3 comprises 14 residues.

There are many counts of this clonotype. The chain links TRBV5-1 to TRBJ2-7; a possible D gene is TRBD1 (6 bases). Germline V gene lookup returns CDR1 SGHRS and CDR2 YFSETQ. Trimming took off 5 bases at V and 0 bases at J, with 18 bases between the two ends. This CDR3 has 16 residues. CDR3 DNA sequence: TGCGCCAGCAGGGATCTTGGGGACAAGCCCTCCTACGAGCAGTACTTC. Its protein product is CASRDLGDKPSYEQYF.

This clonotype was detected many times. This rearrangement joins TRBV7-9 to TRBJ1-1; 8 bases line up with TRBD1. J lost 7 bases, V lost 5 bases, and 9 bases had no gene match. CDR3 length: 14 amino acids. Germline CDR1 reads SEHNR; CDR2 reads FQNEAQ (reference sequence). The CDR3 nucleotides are TGTGCCAGCAGCGTTCGGACAGGGACGATTGAAGCTTTCTTT. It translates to CASSVRTGTIEAFF.

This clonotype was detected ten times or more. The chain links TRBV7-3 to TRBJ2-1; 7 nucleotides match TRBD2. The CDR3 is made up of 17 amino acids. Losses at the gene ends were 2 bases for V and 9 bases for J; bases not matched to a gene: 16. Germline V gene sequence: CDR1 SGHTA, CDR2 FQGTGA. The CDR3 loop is CASSLPGSLAGETEQFF. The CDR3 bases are TGTGCCAGCAGCTTACCGGGATCACTGGCGGGAGAAACTGAGCAGTTCTTC.

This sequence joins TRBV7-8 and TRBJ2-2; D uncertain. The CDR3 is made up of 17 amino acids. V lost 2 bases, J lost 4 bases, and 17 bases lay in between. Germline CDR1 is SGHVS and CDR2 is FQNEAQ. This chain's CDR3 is CASSLFRALTPTGELFF. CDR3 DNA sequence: TGTGCCAGCAGCTTATTTAGAGCCCTAACCCCCACCGGGGAGCTGTTTTTT.

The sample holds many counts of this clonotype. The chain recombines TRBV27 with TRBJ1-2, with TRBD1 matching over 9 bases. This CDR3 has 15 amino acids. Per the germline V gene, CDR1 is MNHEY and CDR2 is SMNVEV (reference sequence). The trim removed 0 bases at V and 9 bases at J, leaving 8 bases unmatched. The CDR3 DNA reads TGTGCCAGCAGTTTATCGTCCACAGGGGGCGCGAGCTACACCTTC. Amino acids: CASSLSSTGGASYTF.

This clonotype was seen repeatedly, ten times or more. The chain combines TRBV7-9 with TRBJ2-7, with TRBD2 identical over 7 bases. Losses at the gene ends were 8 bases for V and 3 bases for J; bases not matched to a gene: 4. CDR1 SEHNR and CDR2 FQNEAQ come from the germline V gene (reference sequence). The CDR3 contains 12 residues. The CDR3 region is CASASSGYEQYF. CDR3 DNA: TGTGCCAGCGCCTCTAGCGGCTACGAGCAGTACTTC.